This T cell receptor beta chain was sequenced during a study of blood T cell repertoires in COVID-19. Overall study context: Samples taken during acute and convalescent COVID-19 were collected in the United States, Italy and Spain. PBMCs, B-cell-depleted T cells, or T cells were the source of the cDNA or gDNA that made up the material.

V lost 5 bases and J 1 base, leaving 10 bases between the germline ends. The CDR3 loop spans 14 amino acids. Germline V gene lookup returns CDR1 MDHEN and CDR2 SYDVKM. In the original workflow: Estimation of nucleated cell counts was performed using reference gene primer amplification. Here immunoSEQ multiplex PCR was the method, and the copy in TCRdb shows in-frame clones only, minus some. The V and J calls and the clone size are those of that table, but D and trimming were determined from the DNA. Seen here are roughly 160,000 clones, 90% observed once, and the top ten hold 0.5% to 0.55%. The sequence was obtained from a man between 45 and 60 years old with acute or convalescent COVID-19. The chain combines TRBV28 with TRBJ2-3; D remains ambiguous. What was sequenced was peripheral blood. The CDR3 sequence is CASSRGLRTDTQYF. DNA for the CDR3: TGTGCCAGCAGTAGAGGATTACGCACAGATACGCAGTATTTT. Together with reference TRBV28 and TRBJ2-3, the CDR3 gives the full variable domain: DVKVTQSSRYLVKRTGEKVFLECVQDMDHENMFWYRQDPGLGLRLIYFSYDVKMKEKGDIPEGYSVSREKKERFSLILESASTNQTSMYLCASSRGLRTDTQYFGPGTRLTVL.